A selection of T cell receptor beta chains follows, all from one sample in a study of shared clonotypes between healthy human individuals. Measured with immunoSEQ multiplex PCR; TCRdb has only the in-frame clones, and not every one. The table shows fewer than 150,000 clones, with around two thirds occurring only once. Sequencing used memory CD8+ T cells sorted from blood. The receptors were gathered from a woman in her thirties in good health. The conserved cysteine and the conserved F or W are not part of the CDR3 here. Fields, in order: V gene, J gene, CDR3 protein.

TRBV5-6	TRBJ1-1	ASSGGPTLGTEAF
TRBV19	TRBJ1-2	ASSGRTGDTYGYT
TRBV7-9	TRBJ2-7	ASSSYPLLHPY
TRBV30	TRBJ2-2	AWSVLRTSGWTNTGELF
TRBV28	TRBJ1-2	ASIMGEDGQKGYT
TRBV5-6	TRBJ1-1	ASRGTGRTEAF
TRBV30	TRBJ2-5	AWEADQQETQY
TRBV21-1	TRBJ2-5	ASSPGQGSETQY
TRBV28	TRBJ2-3	ASSGGGFSLTSTDTQY
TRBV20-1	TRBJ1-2	SARVEGYT
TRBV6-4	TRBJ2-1	ASGSTGGSSDEQF
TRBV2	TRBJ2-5	ASSETGQETQY
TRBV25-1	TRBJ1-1	ASQQGVDEAF
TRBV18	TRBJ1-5	ASSPQKGASNQPQH
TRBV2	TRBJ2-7	ASSERRDRGLSEQY
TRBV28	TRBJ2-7	ASSFSGINEQY
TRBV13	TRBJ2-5	ASSLEGGGGQETQY
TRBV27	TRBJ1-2	ASSFRRDATENGYT
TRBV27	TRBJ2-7	ASSLQGAVEQY
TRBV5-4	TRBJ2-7	ASSQVTGTSGGEQY